This passage covers 29 T cell receptor beta chains from one sample sequenced in a study of cytomegalovirus exposure and HLA in healthy donors. Vbeta (60) and Jbeta (13) primers were used in the PCR. TCRdb's table, derived via immunoSEQ multiplex PCR, lists solely in-frame clones and lacks some. The sample yields about 120,000 clones, roughly 82% seen once. Material: PBMCs. Receptors were obtained from a man aged 35 to 55 in good health and CMV-seropositive.

About this clone: An end of the junction differs from the germline gene, which may be a read error. V usage is TRBV5-1 and J usage is TRBJ2-6; D might be TRBD1 (5 bases). This CDR3 comprises 18 residues. Germline V CDR1 and CDR2: SGHRS, YFSETQ. As DNA, the CDR3 is TGCGCCAGCAGCTTGGTGGGTCCCCTTGGCTCTGGGGCCAACGGCCTGACTTTC. Translated: CASSLVGPLGSGANGLTF. The entire variable domain, with the rest obtained from reference TRBV5-1 and TRBJ2-6, is as follows: KAGVTQTPRYLIKTRGQQVTLSCSPISGHRSVSWYQQTPGQGLQFLFEYFSETQRNKGNFPGRFSGRQFSNSRSEMNVSTLELGDSALYLCASSLVGPLGSGANGLTFGAGSRLTVL.

The rearrangement joins TRBV7-3 to TRBJ2-1, with 8 positions matching TRBD2. The germline V gene encodes CDR1 SGHTA and CDR2 FQGTGA. CDR3 size: 15 residues. The ends lost 1 base at V and 4 bases at J; junction bases unmatched: 3. CDR3 protein: CASSLIAGRYNEQFF. Written as DNA, the CDR3 is TGTGCCAGCAGCTTAATAGCGGGGAGGTACAATGAGCAGTTCTTC.

The rearrangement joins TRBV10-3 to TRBJ1-2; a possible D gene is TRBD1 (6 bases). V was trimmed by 0 bases and J by 3 bases, leaving 11 bases between them. Germline CDR1 reads ENHRY; CDR2 reads SYGVKD. The CDR3 is 15 amino acids. As DNA, the CDR3 is TGTGCCATCAGTGAGTCAGGGGACATAGACTATGGCTACACCTTC. Amino acids: CAISESGDIDYGYTF.

This clone was counted between two and nine times. The chain couples TRBV5-1 to TRBJ2-5; the D is unclear. Germline values: CDR1 SGHRS, CDR2 YFSETQ. CDR3 length: 15 amino acids. V lost 6 bases and J lost 5, with 20 bases in between. CDR3 DNA sequence: TGCGCCAGCAAAAGCGCCCCATCGCGGTTGGAGACCCAGTACTTC. Amino acids: CASKSAPSRLETQYF.

V gene TRBV6-1 combines with J gene TRBJ2-3; 10 bases line up with TRBD2. This CDR3 comprises 15 residues. Germline CDR1 reads MNHNS; CDR2 reads SASEGT. Germline trimming cut 7 bases from V and 5 bases from J; bases unmatched to any gene: 9. CDR3: CASMTSGGAIDTQYF. For the CDR3, the DNA is TGTGCCAGCATGACCAGCGGGGGGGCAATAGATACGCAGTATTTT.

The rearrangement uses TRBV10-2 and TRBJ1-5; 7 bases are shared with TRBD1. Germline assignment: CDR1 WSHSY and CDR2 SAAADI. The junction had 5 bases not matched to a gene; V was cut back by 5 bases and J by 4 bases. The CDR3 has 14 amino acids. The chain's CDR3 is CASSRTGSNQPQHF. The CDR3 DNA sequence: TGCGCCAGCAGTAGGACAGGATCGAATCAGCCCCAGCATTTT.

V is TRBV5-1 and J is TRBJ2-1; TRBD2 matches 7 bases. Germline V CDR1 and CDR2: SGHRS, YFSETQ. V shed 4 bases and J 4 bases; nucleotides not matched to a gene: 14. The CDR3 has 17 amino acids. The CDR3 DNA follows: TGCGCCAGCAGCCCGCTCCCCGCGGCTAGCGGATACAATGAGCAGTTCTTC. Translating it yields CASSPLPAASGYNEQFF. The full variable domain, in which reference TRBV5-1 and TRBJ2-1 provide the parts outside the CDR3, is KAGVTQTPRYLIKTRGQQVTLSCSPISGHRSVSWYQQTPGQGLQFLFEYFSETQRNKGNFPGRFSGRQFSNSRSEMNVSTLELGDSALYLCASSPLPAASGYNEQFFGPGTRLTVL.

The genes are TRBV9 and TRBJ2-5; tentatively, D is TRBD2 (6 bases). Trimming cost V 3 bases and J 4 bases, with 10 bases left between them. The V gene's germline CDR1 is SGDLS and CDR2 YYNGEE. The CDR3 totals 13 residues. CDR3 coding DNA: TGTGCCAGCAGCGAGCCGGGACTAGAGACCCAGTACTTC. This sequence encodes CASSEPGLETQYF.

The chain recombines TRBV11-2 with TRBJ2-5, with TRBD2 matching over 13 bases. J gave up 0 bases and V 2 bases, and 9 bases lay outside the gene matches. CDR3 length equals 19 residues. Germline loops: CDR1 SGHAT, CDR2 FQNNGV. Here the CDR3 reads CASSLRETSGGLYQETQYF. Written as DNA, the CDR3 is TGTGCCAGCAGCTTAAGAGAGACTAGCGGGGGGCTGTACCAAGAGACCCAGTACTTC.

This clone was found a few times. In DNA form, the CDR3 reads TGTGCCAGTAGTGGACTAGCGGAAGAGACCCAGTACTTC. It translates to CASSGLAEETQYF. The chain links TRBV19 to TRBJ2-5; 10 nucleotides agree with TRBD2. J gave up 3 bases and V 5 bases, and 0 bases lay outside the gene matches. The length of the CDR3 is 13 residues. CDR1 and CDR2 (germline): LNHDA, SQIVND (reference sequence).

The CDR3 nucleotides are TGCGCCAGCAGCTTCCCCTTAGCGGGGCCCAGCGGGGAGCTGTTTTTT. This encodes CASSFPLAGPSGELFF. The chain recombines TRBV5-1 with TRBJ2-2, with 8 nucleotides matching TRBD2. The CDR3 is 16 residues long. V shed 2 bases, J shed 7 bases, and the junction held 10 bases outside the gene matches. The germline V gene has CDR1 SGHRS and CDR2 YFSETQ.

J is TRBJ2-3 and V is TRBV27; weak D call: TRBD2 (5 bases). The length of the CDR3 is 13 residues. Trimming cost V 6 bases and J 3 bases, with 10 bases left between them. Germline assignment: CDR1 MNHEY and CDR2 SMNVEV (reference sequence). This chain's CDR3 is CASRFSGTDTQYF. CDR3 in DNA: TGTGCCAGCAGATTTTCGGGGACAGATACGCAGTATTTT.

The chain links TRBV4-2 to TRBJ2-3, with 9 positions matching TRBD2. This CDR3 spans 18 amino acids. The germline gives CDR1 LGHNA, CDR2 YNFKEQ. J lost 5 bases, V lost 4 bases, and 16 bases had no gene match. CDR3 protein: CASSLQAQGGGGQDTQYF. CDR3 coding DNA: TGTGCCAGCAGCCTCCAAGCACAGGGCGGGGGGGGGCAAGATACGCAGTATTTT.

J is TRBJ1-2 and V is TRBV30; D remains unclear. The germline V gene has CDR1 GTSNPN and CDR2 SVGIG (reference sequence). V was shortened by 1 base and J by 4 bases, with 10 bases between the two germline ends. The CDR3 runs 13 residues. This chain's CDR3 is CAWSGRFGYGYTF. CDR3 in DNA: TGTGCCTGGAGTGGGAGATTTGGCTATGGCTACACCTTC.

This chain uses TRBV7-2 with TRBJ1-5, with 7 bases lining up with TRBD1. Germline CDR1 and CDR2: SGHTA and FQGNSA. The junction had 5 bases not matched to a gene; V was cut back by 5 bases and J by 7 bases. The CDR3 consists of 13 residues. The CDR3 DNA is TGTGCCAGCAGCCGGACAGGTGGCCAGCCCCAGCATTTT. It translates to CASSRTGGQPQHF.

The rearrangement links TRBV6-4 to TRBJ1-3; a possible D gene is TRBD1 (6 bases). Trimming removed 0 bases at V and 0 bases at J, with 15 bases between. The germline V gene encodes CDR1 MRHNA and CDR2 SNTAGT. CDR3 length equals 18 residues. DNA of the CDR3: TGTGCCAGCAGTGACTCGTCGAGGGACAAAGCCTCTGGAAACACCATATATTTT. It specifies CASSDSSRDKASGNTIYF.

The gene calls are TRBV14 and TRBJ1-2; 8 nucleotides agree with TRBD1. Germline values: CDR1 SGHDN, CDR2 FVKESK. V lost 1 base and J lost 6; bases outside the gene matches: 1. The CDR3 covers 13 residues. The CDR3 here is CASSQVDRDGYTF. In DNA, the CDR3 is TGTGCCAGCAGCCAAGTGGACAGGGATGGCTACACCTTC.

The rearrangement uses TRBV5-1 and TRBJ2-7; the match to TRBD1 covers 7 bases. The CDR3 has 15 amino acids. The V segment lost 2 bases and the J segment 1 base; nucleotides outside the gene matches: 6. The V gene's germline CDR1 is SGHRS and CDR2 YFSETQ. CDR3 loop: CASSLGDSLSYEQYF. The DNA for the CDR3 is TGCGCCAGCAGCTTAGGGGACAGTCTATCCTACGAGCAGTACTTC.

This chain connects TRBV2 to TRBJ1-5; D is ambiguous. The CDR3 is made up of 13 amino acids. Trimming left V 7 bases short and J 4 bases short, with 11 bases between. CDR1 and CDR2 (germline): SNHLY, FYNNEI. The CDR3: CASMPGVNQPQHF. DNA for the CDR3: TGTGCCAGCATGCCAGGCGTTAATCAGCCCCAGCATTTT.

This chain uses TRBV6-5 with TRBJ2-5; a possible D gene is TRBD1 (5 bases). V was cut by 5 bases and J by 0 bases, with 7 bases left in between. The CDR3 has 13 residues. Germline V gene lookup returns CDR1 MNHEY and CDR2 SVGAGI. For the CDR3, the DNA is TGTGCCAGCAGTAGACAGTACCAAGAGACCCAGTACTTC. Its protein is CASSRQYQETQYF.

J is TRBJ2-7 and V is TRBV2; 7 nucleotides line up with TRBD1. The CDR3 contains 14 residues. Unmatched junction bases numbered 9, after V lost 10 bases and J lost 0 bases. The germline gives CDR1 SNHLY, CDR2 FYNNEI. CDR3 coding DNA: TGTGCCACCTCTGGACAGGCTGTCTCCTACGAGCAGTACTTC. This encodes CATSGQAVSYEQYF.

This clone appeared once. The chain links TRBV18 to TRBJ1-5; no clear D. In germline, CDR1 is KGHSH, CDR2 LQKENI. V lost 3 bases and J 0 bases, leaving 15 bases between the germline ends. The CDR3 length is 17 residues. In DNA form, the CDR3 reads TGTGCCAGCTCACCGGGCCTCCCGGAAGATAGCAATCAGCCCCAGCATTTT. It translates to CASSPGLPEDSNQPQHF.

This chain connects TRBV7-2 to TRBJ2-7; perhaps TRBD1 as D (6 bases). Germline V lookup: CDR1 SGHTA, CDR2 FQGNSA. V gave up 0 bases and J gave up 1 base, with 13 bases separating them. The length of the CDR3 is 16 residues. CDR3 bases: TGTGCCAGCAGCTTAGCGAGGGGGATGACATCCTACGAGCAGTACTTC. Translation gives CASSLARGMTSYEQYF.

This sequence joins TRBV7-8 and TRBJ2-3; D gene ambiguous. The V end lost 3 bases, the J end lost 6 bases, and 7 bases lay between the germline ends. Germline-derived CDR1 and CDR2 are SGHVS and FQNEAQ. The CDR3 runs 12 residues. The CDR3 DNA sequence: TGTGCCAGCAGCTTTCCCCCGGATACGCAGTATTTT. Protein sequence: CASSFPPDTQYF.

The chain is built from TRBV6-6 and TRBJ1-5; the match to TRBD1 covers 7 bases. The germline CDR1 and CDR2 sequences are MNHNY and SVGAGI (reference sequence). The ends lost 6 bases at V and 1 base at J; junction bases unmatched: 6. This CDR3 is built from 15 residues. DNA for the CDR3: TGTGCCAGCAGACTCACAGGGGACAGCAATCAGCCCCAGCATTTT. It yields the protein CASRLTGDSNQPQHF.

V usage is TRBV30 and J usage is TRBJ2-7; 8 bases map to TRBD1. Germline V CDR1 and CDR2: GTSNPN, SVGIG (reference sequence). This CDR3 is 16 amino acids long. With V trimmed by 0 bases and J by 7 bases, 14 bases remained unmatched. The CDR3 DNA follows: TGTGCCTGGAGTGTTCGTCGGACAGGGTTAATGTGGGAGCAGTACTTC. This encodes CAWSVRRTGLMWEQYF.

The chain recombines TRBV21-1 with TRBJ2-6; the table gives TRBD2 as D, unverified against the DNA. TRBV21-1 counts as a pseudogene. CDR3 length: 16 amino acids. This chain's CDR3 is CASSIFGVDGANVLTF. The CDR3 DNA is TGTGCCAGCAGCATATTCGGGGTTGATGGGGCCAACGTCCTGACTTTC.

This clone was detected ten times or more. The sample holds other DNA sequences that translate to the same CDR3. This rearrangement joins TRBV30 to TRBJ1-5, with D possibly matching TRBD1 (5 bases). CDR1 is GTSNPN and CDR2 is SVGIG in the germline V gene (reference sequence). This CDR3 has 13 residues. Trimming took 5 bases from V and 4 from J, leaving 12 bases between them. The CDR3 sequence is CAWGGKGNQPQHF. DNA of the CDR3: TGTGCCTGGGGGGGGAAGGGAAATCAGCCCCAGCATTTT.

This clone was counted a few times. This chain links TRBV7-8 with TRBJ1-2; 7 positions agree with TRBD1. CDR1 is SGHVS and CDR2 is FQNEAQ in the germline V gene. CDR3 size: 14 residues. V was clipped by 6 bases and J by 8 bases; unmatched bases: 12. Here the CDR3 reads CASSSTGDLNGYTF. DNA for the CDR3: TGTGCCAGCAGTAGTACAGGGGATCTGAACGGCTACACCTTC.